Each of the 22 T cell receptor beta chains below was sequenced from the same sample in a study of spatial heterogeneity in lung cancer. Regarding time point: sample taken at primary tumor resection. TCRdb analysed the 5' RACE reads with MiXCR anew, one entry per CDR3 protein. The repertoire holds about 39,000 distinct CDR3 sequences, with approximately 3% as singletons. Sequencing used normal lung tissue next to the tumor, obtained at surgery. The receptors here all came from a male donor with early-stage non-small cell lung cancer.

This clonotype was observed a few times. This rearrangement joins TRBV6-1 to TRBJ1-5; perhaps TRBD1 as D (6 bases). The CDR3 covers 13 residues. Germline CDR1 and CDR2: MNHNS and SASEGT. V lost 3 bases and J lost 6, with 9 bases in between. The CDR3: CASSDGGTQPQHF. DNA for the CDR3: TGTGCCAGCAGTGACGGGGGCACTCAGCCCCAGCATTTT.

In its sample, this clonotype was seen a few times. This may arise from a read error, as a much more abundant clone is one base away. V is TRBV5-8 and J is TRBJ2-2; D is perhaps TRBD2 (6 bases). The CDR3 loop spans 17 amino acids. Germline CDR1 is SGHTS and CDR2 is YDEGEE. The CDR3 nucleotides are TGTGCCAGCAGCCAGGTATATAGCGGAACGAAGACCGGGGAGCTGTTTTTT. Protein sequence: CASSQVYSGTKTGELFF.

This clonotype was seen more than once but under ten times. The chain carries TRBV12-3 or TRBV12-4 and TRBJ1-5, with 8 bases lining up with TRBD1. The CDR3 covers 14 residues. After removal of 6 bases from V and 5 bases from J, the junction contained 6 bases not matched to a gene. The CDR3 nucleotides are TGTGCCAGCAGCGGGCCAGGGGGCGATCAGCCCCAGCATTTT. Its protein product is CASSGPGGDQPQHF.

This clonotype was seen many times. The chain couples TRBV29-1 to TRBJ2-3; D is ambiguous. Trimming took off 6 bases at V and 2 bases at J, with 9 bases between the two ends. Per the germline V gene, CDR1 is SQVTM and CDR2 is ANQGSEA. The CDR3 has 12 residues. This chain's CDR3 is CSVGQNTDTQYF. The CDR3, as DNA: TGCAGCGTCGGGCAGAACACAGATACGCAGTATTTT.

This clonotype was seen ten or more times. The V and J genes are TRBV6-1 and TRBJ2-1; D gene ambiguous. Germline V gene data show CDR1 as MNHNS and CDR2 as SASEGT. The CDR3 contains 12 residues. V lost 6 bases to trimming and J lost 2 bases, with 5 bases between them. The CDR3 coding sequence is TGTGCCAGCAGCCCAACCTACAATGAGCAGTTCTTC. The encoded protein is CASSPTYNEQFF.

The chain carries TRBV27 and TRBJ2-3; TRBD2 aligns across 7 bases. The CDR3 runs 15 residues. J gave up 6 bases and V 2 bases, and 8 bases lay outside the gene matches. The germline V gene encodes CDR1 MNHEY and CDR2 SMNVEV (reference sequence). The CDR3 DNA sequence: TGTGCCAGCAGTTTACTATCGGGAGCGGGGGATACGCAGTATTTT. It is translated as CASSLLSGAGDTQYF.

In this sample, this clonotype turned up many times. The rearrangement uses TRBV27 and TRBJ1-5, with D possibly matching TRBD1 (6 bases). The V and J ends lost 8 bases and 2 bases respectively, with 22 bases between them. The CDR3 has 17 amino acids. Germline values: CDR1 MNHEY, CDR2 SMNVEV (reference sequence). In DNA, the CDR3 is TGTGCCAGCCGGGGGGACACAGGCGGGAGTGGCAATCAGCCCCAGCATTTT. Its protein product is CASRGDTGGSGNQPQHF.

At least ten counts were recorded for this clonotype. V usage is TRBV20-1 and J usage is TRBJ2-7; TRBD2 matches at 7 bases. The CDR3 loop spans 14 amino acids. The V segment lost 5 bases and the J segment 0 bases; nucleotides outside the gene matches: 7. The V gene's germline CDR1 is DFQATT and CDR2 SNEGSKA (reference sequence). CDR3 in DNA: TGCAGTGCTCAAGACGCTAGCGGCTCCTACGAGCAGTACTTC. Translated, it gives CSAQDASGSYEQYF.

There are many counts of this clonotype. The J gene is TRBJ2-3, the V gene TRBV9, with a tentative D call TRBD1 (6 bases). The germline V and J ends were trimmed by 3 bases and 6 bases, with 8 bases remaining between them. The CDR3 totals 12 residues. CDR1 and CDR2 from the germline V gene are SGDLS and YYNGEE. The CDR3, as DNA: TGTGCCAGCAGCGGGACAGCGGATACGCAGTATTTT. This codes for CASSGTADTQYF.

Many counts were recorded for this clonotype. This chain links TRBV20-1 with TRBJ1-4; 7 bases map to TRBD1. V lost 5 bases and J lost 2; bases outside the gene matches: 8. CDR3 length: 15 residues. The V gene's germline CDR1 is DFQATT and CDR2 SNEGSKA (reference sequence). The CDR3 sequence is CSARRGEDTNEKLFF. The CDR3, as DNA: TGCAGTGCTCGCAGGGGGGAGGATACTAATGAAAAACTGTTTTTT.

The V call is TRBV4-3, the J call TRBJ2-3, with 8 bases fitting TRBD1. V was clipped by 0 bases and J by 2 bases; unmatched bases: 7. Germline lookup yields CDR1 LGHNA and CDR2 YSLEER. The CDR3 runs to 17 residues. The CDR3 loop reads CASSQDRGPIVTDTQYF. The CDR3 DNA sequence: TGCGCCAGCAGCCAAGACAGGGGGCCAATAGTCACAGATACGCAGTATTTT.

This clonotype was seen repeatedly, ten times or more. The chain carries TRBV28 and TRBJ2-7; D gene uncertain. Trimming removed 6 bases at V and 2 bases at J, with 14 bases between. The CDR3 runs 14 residues. Per the germline V gene, CDR1 is MDHEN and CDR2 is SYDVKM. DNA for the CDR3: TGTGCCAGCAGCCTCAACCGGTCCCCCTACGAGCAGTACTTC. Its protein is CASSLNRSPYEQYF.

In its sample, this clonotype was seen many times. The genes are TRBV18 and TRBJ1-6, with D unresolved. Germline V CDR1 and CDR2: KGHSH, LQKENI. V was clipped by 2 bases and J by 11 bases, with 7 bases between them. CDR3 size: 12 residues. The chain's CDR3 is CASSPTGPPLHF. CDR3 DNA sequence: TGTGCCAGCTCACCAACCGGACCACCCCTCCACTTT.

The sample holds a few counts of this clonotype. This sequence joins TRBV7-9 and TRBJ2-7; the D gene is possibly TRBD2 (7 bases). The CDR3 spans 13 residues. Germline V lookup: CDR1 SEHNR, CDR2 FQNEAQ (reference sequence). With 0 bases removed from V and 6 bases from J, the gap between germline ends came to 9 bases. CDR3 nucleotides: TGTGCCAGCAGCTTAGCGGGAGGGGGCGAGCAGTACTTC. It translates to CASSLAGGGEQYF.

This clonotype has a count of ten or more. The chain has TRBV9 and TRBJ2-7; D not certain. The V gene's germline CDR1 is SGDLS and CDR2 YYNGEE. The CDR3 totals 13 residues. V was pared by 1 base and J by 8 bases, with 13 bases between. This CDR3 reads CASSVTQPGQQYF. The CDR3 bases are TGTGCCAGCAGCGTAACTCAGCCGGGTCAGCAGTACTTC.

This clonotype was observed a few times. This chain connects TRBV6-6 to TRBJ2-1; the D is unclear. CDR1 and CDR2 (germline): MNHNY, SVGAGI (reference sequence). This CDR3 has 14 amino acids. The ends were cut back, 0 bases at V and 10 bases at J, with 13 bases in the middle. The CDR3 bases are TGTGCCAGCAGTTACTCTTTAGACTCCGGGGAGCAGTTCTTC. As protein: CASSYSLDSGEQFF.

In its sample, this clonotype was seen many times. J is TRBJ1-2 and V is TRBV6-5; D remains unclear. The germline V gene has CDR1 MNHEY and CDR2 SVGAGI. The CDR3 sequence is 15 residues long. V lost 6 bases and J 8 bases, leaving 22 bases between the germline ends. The CDR3 sequence is CASRNSDFGRQGYTF. The DNA for the CDR3 is TGTGCCAGCAGAAACTCCGATTTTGGACGTCAAGGCTACACCTTC.

This clonotype was counted at least ten times. The chain employs TRBV7-3 and TRBJ2-2; no reliable D call. The CDR3 extends over 13 amino acids. Germline V gene data show CDR1 as SGHTA and CDR2 as FQGTGA. The germline V and J ends were trimmed by 1 base and 12 bases, with 12 bases remaining between them. CDR3 loop: CASSLNTDGKLFF. CDR3 nucleotides: TGTGCCAGCAGCTTAAATACAGATGGGAAGCTGTTTTTT.

This clonotype came up many times. The chain recombines TRBV4-1 with TRBJ2-3, with D possibly called TRBD1 or TRBD2 (5 bases each). V gave up 0 bases and J gave up 3 bases, with 7 bases separating them. The CDR3 totals 14 residues. Per germline, CDR1 MGHRA and CDR2 YSYEKL. CDR3 amino acids: CASSQEWGTDTQYF. The CDR3 DNA sequence: TGCGCCAGCAGCCAAGAATGGGGGACAGATACGCAGTATTTT.

This clonotype was detected many times. The gene calls are TRBV7-3 and TRBJ1-2; D may be TRBD1 (5 bases). Germline-derived CDR1 and CDR2 are SGHTA and FQGTGA. V lost 2 bases and J lost 5, with 15 bases in between. The CDR3 consists of 15 residues. DNA for the CDR3: TGTGCCAGCAGCTTAGACCCAGGGAACGTGTATGGCTACACCTTC. Its translation is CASSLDPGNVYGYTF.

In this sample, this clonotype turned up many times. The chain employs TRBV2 and TRBJ1-5, with 7 nucleotides matching TRBD1. CDR3 size: 15 residues. Germline values: CDR1 SNHLY, CDR2 FYNNEI. Trimming at V came to 5 bases and at J to 5 bases, leaving 9 bases not matched to a gene. DNA of the CDR3: TGTGCCAGCAGTCCGGGACAGTCGGTCGATCAGCCCCAGCATTTT. Amino acids: CASSPGQSVDQPQHF. Complete variable domain (other parts from reference TRBV2 and TRBJ1-5): EPEVTQTPSHQVTQMGQEVILRCVPISNHLYFYWYRQILGQKVEFLVSFYNNEISEKSEIFDDQFSVERPDGSNFTLKIRSTKLEDSAMYFCASSPGQSVDQPQHFGDGTRLSIL.

This clonotype was counted ten times or more. This CDR3 is CSIQNTGELFF. In DNA form, the CDR3 reads TGCAGCATCCAGAACACCGGGGAGCTGTTTTTT. This rearrangement joins TRBV29-1 to TRBJ2-2, with no clear D. In germline, CDR1 is SQVTM, CDR2 ANQGSEA. Trimming took off 8 bases at V and 1 base at J, with 5 bases between the two ends. The length of the CDR3 is 11 residues.